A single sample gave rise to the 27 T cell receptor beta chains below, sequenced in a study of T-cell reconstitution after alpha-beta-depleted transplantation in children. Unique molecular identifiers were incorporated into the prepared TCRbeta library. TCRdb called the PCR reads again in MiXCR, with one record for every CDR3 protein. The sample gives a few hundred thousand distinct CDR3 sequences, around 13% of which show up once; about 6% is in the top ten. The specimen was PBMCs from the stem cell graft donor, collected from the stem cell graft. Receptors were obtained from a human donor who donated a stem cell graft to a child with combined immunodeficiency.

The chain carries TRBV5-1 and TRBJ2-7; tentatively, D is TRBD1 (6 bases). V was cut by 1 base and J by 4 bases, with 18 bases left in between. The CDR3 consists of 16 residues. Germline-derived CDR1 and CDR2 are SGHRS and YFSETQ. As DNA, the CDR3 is TGCGCCAGCAGCTTGTGGGTCCGACAGGATGGATACGAGCAGTACTTC. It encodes CASSLWVRQDGYEQYF.

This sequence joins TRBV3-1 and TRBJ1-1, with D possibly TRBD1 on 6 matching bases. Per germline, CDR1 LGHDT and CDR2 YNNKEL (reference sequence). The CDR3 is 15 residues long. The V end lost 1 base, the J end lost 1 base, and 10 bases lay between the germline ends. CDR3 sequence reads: CASSQGLQGNTEAFF. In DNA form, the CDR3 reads TGTGCCAGCAGCCAAGGCCTACAGGGGAACACTGAAGCTTTCTTT. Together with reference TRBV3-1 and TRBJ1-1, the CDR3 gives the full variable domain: DTAVSQTPKYLVTQMGNDKSIKCEQNLGHDTMYWYKQDSKKFLKIMFSYNNKELIINETVPNRFSPKSPDKAHLNLHINSLELGDSAVYFCASSQGLQGNTEAFFGQGTRLTVV.

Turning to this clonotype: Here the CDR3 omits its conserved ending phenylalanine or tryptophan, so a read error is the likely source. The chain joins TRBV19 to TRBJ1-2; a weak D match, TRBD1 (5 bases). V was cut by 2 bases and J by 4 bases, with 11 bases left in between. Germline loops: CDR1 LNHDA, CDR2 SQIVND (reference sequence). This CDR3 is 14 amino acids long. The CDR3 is CASSISRESYGYTS. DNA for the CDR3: TGTGCCAGTAGTATATCCAGGGAGAGCTATGGCTACACCTCC.

CDR3 nucleotide sequence: TGTGCCAGCAGCGCCCGTGGGGCACGGGCGGGAGTGGTTGAGACCCAGTACTTC. Translating it yields CASSARGARAGVVETQYF. V gene TRBV9 combines with J gene TRBJ2-5; TRBD2 matches 7 bases. The CDR3 sequence is 18 residues long. V trimming: 3 bases; J trimming: 5 bases; junction bases outside the gene matches: 19. From germline, CDR1 is SGDLS and CDR2 YYNGEE.

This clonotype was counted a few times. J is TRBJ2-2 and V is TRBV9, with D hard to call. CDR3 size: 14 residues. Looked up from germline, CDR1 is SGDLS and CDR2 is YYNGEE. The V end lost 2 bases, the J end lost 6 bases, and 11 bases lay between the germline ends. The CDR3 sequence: CASSVLVVPGELFF. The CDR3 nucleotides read TGTGCCAGCAGCGTCCTAGTAGTCCCCGGGGAGCTGTTTTTT.

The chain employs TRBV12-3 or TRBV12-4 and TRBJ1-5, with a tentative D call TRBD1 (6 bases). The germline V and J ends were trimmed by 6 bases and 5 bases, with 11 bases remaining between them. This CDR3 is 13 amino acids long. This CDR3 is CASSQGTYQPQHF. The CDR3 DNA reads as TGTGCCAGCAGCCAGGGGACGTATCAGCCCCAGCATTTT.

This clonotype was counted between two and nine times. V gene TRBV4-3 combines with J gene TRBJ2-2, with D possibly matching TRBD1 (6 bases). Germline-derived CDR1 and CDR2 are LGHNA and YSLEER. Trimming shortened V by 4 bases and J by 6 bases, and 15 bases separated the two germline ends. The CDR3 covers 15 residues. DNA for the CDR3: TGCGCCAGCAGCCCGCCGCCTCAGGGGTCCGGGGAGCTGTTTTTT. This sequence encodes CASSPPPQGSGELFF.

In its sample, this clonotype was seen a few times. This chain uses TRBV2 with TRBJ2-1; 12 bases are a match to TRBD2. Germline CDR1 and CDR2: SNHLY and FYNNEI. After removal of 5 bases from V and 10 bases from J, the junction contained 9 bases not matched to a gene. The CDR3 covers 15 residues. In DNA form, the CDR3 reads TGTGCCAGCAGTTGGACTAGCGGGAAAATAGGGGAGCAGTTCTTC. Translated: CASSWTSGKIGEQFF.

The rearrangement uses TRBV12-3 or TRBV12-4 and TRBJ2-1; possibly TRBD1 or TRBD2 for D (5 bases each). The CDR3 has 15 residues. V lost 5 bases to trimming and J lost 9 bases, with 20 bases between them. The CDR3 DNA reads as TGTGCCAGCAGTGTGCCGCGGGCCAGGGTCGGTGAGCAGTTCTTC. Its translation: CASSVPRARVGEQFF.

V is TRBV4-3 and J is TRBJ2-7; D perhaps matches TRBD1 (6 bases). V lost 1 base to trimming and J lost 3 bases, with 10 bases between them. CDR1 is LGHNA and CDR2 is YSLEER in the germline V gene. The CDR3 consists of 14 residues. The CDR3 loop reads CASSQGPGDYEQYF. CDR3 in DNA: TGCGCCAGCAGCCAAGGCCCAGGGGACTACGAGCAGTACTTC.

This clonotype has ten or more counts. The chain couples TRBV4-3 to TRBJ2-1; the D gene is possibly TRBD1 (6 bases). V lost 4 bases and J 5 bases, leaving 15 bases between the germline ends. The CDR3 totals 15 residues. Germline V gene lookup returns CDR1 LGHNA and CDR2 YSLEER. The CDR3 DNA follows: TGCGCCAGCAGCCCGGGTGGGGCAGGGGACAATGAGCAGTTCTTC. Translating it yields CASSPGGAGDNEQFF.

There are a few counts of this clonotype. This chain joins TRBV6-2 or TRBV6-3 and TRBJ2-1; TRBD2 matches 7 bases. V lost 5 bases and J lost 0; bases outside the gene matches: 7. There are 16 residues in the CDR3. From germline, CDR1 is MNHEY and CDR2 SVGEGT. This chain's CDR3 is CASSRSSGLSYNEQFF. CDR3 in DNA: TGTGCCAGCAGTCGATCTAGCGGACTCTCCTACAATGAGCAGTTCTTC.

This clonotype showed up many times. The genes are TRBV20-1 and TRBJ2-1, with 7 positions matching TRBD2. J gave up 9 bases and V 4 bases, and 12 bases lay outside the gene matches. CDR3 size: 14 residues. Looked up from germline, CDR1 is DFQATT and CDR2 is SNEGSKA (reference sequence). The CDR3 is CSATGGGRPGEQFF. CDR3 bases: TGCAGTGCTACGGGGGGAGGCCGGCCCGGTGAGCAGTTCTTC.

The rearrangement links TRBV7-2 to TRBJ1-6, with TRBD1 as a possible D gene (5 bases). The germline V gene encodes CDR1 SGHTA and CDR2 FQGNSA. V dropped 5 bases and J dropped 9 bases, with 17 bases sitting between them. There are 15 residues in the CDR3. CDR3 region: CASSMRLGGTSPLHF. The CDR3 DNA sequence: TGTGCCAGCAGCATGAGGTTGGGGGGGACTTCACCCCTCCACTTT.

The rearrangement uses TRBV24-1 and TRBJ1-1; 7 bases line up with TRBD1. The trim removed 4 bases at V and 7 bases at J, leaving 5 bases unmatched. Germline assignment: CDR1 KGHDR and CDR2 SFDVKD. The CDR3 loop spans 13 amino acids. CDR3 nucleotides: TGTGCCACCAGTGACCCGACAGGGAATGAAGCTTTCTTT. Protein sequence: CATSDPTGNEAFF.

This CDR3 is CAWSLGSGANVLTF. The DNA of the CDR3 is TGTGCCTGGAGTCTGGGCTCTGGGGCCAACGTCCTGACTTTC. This chain links TRBV30 with TRBJ2-6; the D is unclear. From germline, CDR1 is GTSNPN and CDR2 SVGIG (reference sequence). Trimming pared 2 bases from V and 0 bases from J, leaving 5 bases between. This CDR3 is built from 14 residues. Using reference TRBV30 and TRBJ2-6 for the parts outside the CDR3, the full variable domain is SQTIHQWPATLVQPVGSPLSLECTVEGTSNPNLYWYRQAAGRGLQLLFYSVGIGQISSEVPQNLSASRPQDRQFILSSKKLLLSDSGFYLCAWSLGSGANVLTFGAGSRLTVL.

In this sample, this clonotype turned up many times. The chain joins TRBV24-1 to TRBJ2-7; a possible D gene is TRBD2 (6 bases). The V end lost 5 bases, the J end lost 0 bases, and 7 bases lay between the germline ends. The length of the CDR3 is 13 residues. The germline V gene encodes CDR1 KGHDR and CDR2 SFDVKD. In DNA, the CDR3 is TGTGCCACCAGTGGCGGGATCTCCTACGAGCAGTACTTC. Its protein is CATSGGISYEQYF.

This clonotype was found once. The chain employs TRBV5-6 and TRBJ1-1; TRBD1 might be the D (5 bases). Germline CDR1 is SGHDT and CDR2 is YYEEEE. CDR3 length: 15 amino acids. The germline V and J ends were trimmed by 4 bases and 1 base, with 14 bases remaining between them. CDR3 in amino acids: CASSTQWGGNTEAFF. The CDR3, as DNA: TGTGCCAGCAGCACCCAGTGGGGCGGGAACACTGAAGCTTTCTTT.

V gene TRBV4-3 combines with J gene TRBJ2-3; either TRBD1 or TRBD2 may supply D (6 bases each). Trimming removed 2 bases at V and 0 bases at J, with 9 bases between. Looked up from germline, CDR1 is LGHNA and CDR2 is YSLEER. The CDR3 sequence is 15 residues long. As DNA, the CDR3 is TGCGCCAGCAGCCAAAGAGGGGGGAGCACAGATACGCAGTATTTT. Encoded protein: CASSQRGGSTDTQYF.

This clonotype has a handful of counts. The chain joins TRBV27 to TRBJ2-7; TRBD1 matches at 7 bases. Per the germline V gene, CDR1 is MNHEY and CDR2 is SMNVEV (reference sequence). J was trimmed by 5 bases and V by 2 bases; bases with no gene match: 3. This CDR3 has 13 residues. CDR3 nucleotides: TGTGCCAGCAGTTTAGGACAGGTCCACGAGCAGTACTTC. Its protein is CASSLGQVHEQYF.

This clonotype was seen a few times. The CDR3 bases are TGTGCCAGCAGCCCCGACAGCACTAACTATGGCTACACCTTC. Encoded protein: CASSPDSTNYGYTF. The genes are TRBV7-3 and TRBJ1-2; D might be TRBD1 (5 bases). Per the germline V gene, CDR1 is SGHTA and CDR2 is FQGTGA. The CDR3 sequence is 14 residues long. V shed 5 bases and J shed 0 bases, with 10 bases lying between them. Filled out from reference TRBV7-3 and TRBJ1-2, the complete variable domain reads GAGVSQTPSNKVTEKGKYVELRCDPISGHTALYWYRQSLGQGPEFLIYFQGTGAADDSGLPNDRFFAVRPEGSVSTLKIQRTERGDSAVYLCASSPDSTNYGYTFGSGTRLTVV.

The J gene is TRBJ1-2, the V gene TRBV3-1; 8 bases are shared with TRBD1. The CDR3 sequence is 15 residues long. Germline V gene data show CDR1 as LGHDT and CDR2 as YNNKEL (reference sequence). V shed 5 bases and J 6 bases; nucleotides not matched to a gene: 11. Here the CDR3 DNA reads TGTGCCAGCAGCGTTCAGGGGGCGCTTGGTGATGGCTACACCTTC. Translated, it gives CASSVQGALGDGYTF.

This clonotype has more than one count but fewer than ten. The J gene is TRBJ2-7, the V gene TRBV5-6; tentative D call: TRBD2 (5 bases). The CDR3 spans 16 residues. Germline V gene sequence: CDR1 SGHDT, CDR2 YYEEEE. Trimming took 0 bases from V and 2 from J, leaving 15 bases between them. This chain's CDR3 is CASSLGGRRKAYEQYF. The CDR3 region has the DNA TGTGCCAGCAGCTTGGGCGGGCGACGGAAAGCCTACGAGCAGTACTTC.

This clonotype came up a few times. CDR3 amino acids: CSASWTGGYEQYF. CDR3 coding DNA: TGCAGTGCTAGCTGGACAGGGGGATACGAGCAGTACTTC. The rearrangement joins TRBV20-1 to TRBJ2-7; 10 bases fit TRBD1. Trimming removed 3 bases from V and 4 bases from J; junction bases left unmatched: 3. Per the germline V gene, CDR1 is DFQATT and CDR2 is SNEGSKA (reference sequence). The CDR3 length is 13 residues.

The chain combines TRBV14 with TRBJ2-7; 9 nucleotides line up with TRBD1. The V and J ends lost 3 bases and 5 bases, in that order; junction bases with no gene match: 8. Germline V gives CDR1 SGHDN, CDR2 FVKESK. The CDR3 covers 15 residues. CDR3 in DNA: TGTGCCAGCAGCCATGCCGGGACAGGGAGCAACGAGCAGTACTTC. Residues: CASSHAGTGSNEQYF.

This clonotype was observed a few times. CDR3 loop: CASSHTGGTEAFF. CDR3 sequence (DNA): TGTGCCAGCAGTCATACAGGGGGGACTGAAGCTTTCTTT. The chain combines TRBV6-2 or TRBV6-3 with TRBJ1-1; TRBD1 matches 8 bases. CDR1 is MNHEY and CDR2 is SVGEGT in the germline V gene. The CDR3 runs 13 residues. V was pared by 5 bases and J by 5 bases, with 4 bases of the junction left unmatched.

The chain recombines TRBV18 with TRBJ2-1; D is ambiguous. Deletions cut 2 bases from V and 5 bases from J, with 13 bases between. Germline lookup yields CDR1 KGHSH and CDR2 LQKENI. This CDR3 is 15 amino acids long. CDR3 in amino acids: CASSPSLGFDNEQFF. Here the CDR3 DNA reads TGTGCCAGCTCACCATCCCTGGGGTTTGACAATGAGCAGTTCTTC. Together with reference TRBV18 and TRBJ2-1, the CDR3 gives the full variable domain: NAGVMQNPRHLVRRRGQEARLRCSPMKGHSHVYWYRQLPEEGLKFMVYLQKENIIDESGMPKERFSAEFPKEGPSILRIQQVVRGDSAAYFCASSPSLGFDNEQFFGPGTRLTVL.